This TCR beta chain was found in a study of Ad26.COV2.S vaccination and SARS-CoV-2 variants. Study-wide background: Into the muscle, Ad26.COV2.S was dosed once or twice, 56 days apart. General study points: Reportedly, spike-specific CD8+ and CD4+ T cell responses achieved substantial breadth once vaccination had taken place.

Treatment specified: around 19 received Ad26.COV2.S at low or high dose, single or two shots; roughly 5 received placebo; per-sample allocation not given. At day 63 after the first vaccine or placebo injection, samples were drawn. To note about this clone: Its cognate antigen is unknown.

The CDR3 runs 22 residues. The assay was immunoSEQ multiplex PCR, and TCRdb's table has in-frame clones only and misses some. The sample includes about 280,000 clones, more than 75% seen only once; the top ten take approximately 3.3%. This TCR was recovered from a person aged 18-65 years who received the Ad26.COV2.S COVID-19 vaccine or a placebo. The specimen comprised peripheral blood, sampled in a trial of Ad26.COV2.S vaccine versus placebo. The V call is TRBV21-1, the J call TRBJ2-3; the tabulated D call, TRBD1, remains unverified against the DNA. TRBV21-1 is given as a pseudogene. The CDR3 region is CASSKKGKTGTGGPLSTDTQYF. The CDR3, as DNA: TGTGCCAGCAGCAAAAAAGGGAAGACCGGGACAGGGGGCCCCCTAAGCACAGATACGCAGTATTTT.